This T cell receptor beta chain came from a study of T cell responses to AZD1222 COVID-19 vaccine. The study, taken as a whole, reports: Most donors were white British, females outnumbered males, and clonal diversity was possibly underestimated. Repertoire sampling was restricted to post-peak T cell response timepoints. Recipients of AZD1222 seropositive at baseline numbered only five or six.

Notes on this clone: Its antigen is unidentified.

Measured with immunoSEQ multiplex PCR; TCRdb has only the in-frame clones, and not every one. The table shows some 80,000 clones, with about 84% occurring only once. This sequence originates from an adult in good health. The sequences come from peripheral blood, collected on day 0 of AZD1222 vaccination.

The CDR3 coding sequence is TGCGCCAGCACCGCGGGGTACGAGCAGTACTTC. It specifies CASTAGYEQYF. The V and J genes are TRBV10-2 and TRBJ2-7, with TRBD2 as a possible D gene (6 bases). V lost 7 bases, J lost 4 bases, and 8 bases lay in between. Per germline, CDR1 WSHSY and CDR2 SAAADI. CDR3 length: 11 amino acids.